This T cell receptor (beta chain) is from a study of OX40 agonist ivuxolimab in advanced cancers. Study overall: The group had a mean age of about 60 years, ranged from about 20 to 79, and was 80% to 85% male.

Germline V gives CDR1 MGHRA, CDR2 YSYEKL. V lost 1 base and J 0 bases, leaving 13 bases between the germline ends. The CDR3 covers 17 residues. Study observations and caveats: In the 0.1 to 3.0 mg/kg range, CD4+ and CD8+ blood T cells had expanded clonally by week 6. There were, on average, more expanded clones in CD8+ T cells than in CD4+.

Generated by immunoSEQ multiplex PCR, the TCRdb table keeps only in-frame clones and is missing some. The table includes 65,000 to 95,000 clones, roughly nine tenths detected once. As concerns this clone: Antigen unknown.

The sequences come from CD4+ or CD8+ T cells sorted from blood, collected in a trial of the OX40 agonist ivuxolimab. The chain recombines TRBV4-1 with TRBJ1-5, with D unclear. The receptor comes from an adult with an advanced solid tumor such as melanoma, head and neck, liver or kidney cancer. Here the CDR3 reads CASSQVLGGYSNQPQHF. As DNA, the CDR3 is TGCGCCAGCAGCCAAGTTTTGGGTGGTTATAGCAATCAGCCCCAGCATTTT.